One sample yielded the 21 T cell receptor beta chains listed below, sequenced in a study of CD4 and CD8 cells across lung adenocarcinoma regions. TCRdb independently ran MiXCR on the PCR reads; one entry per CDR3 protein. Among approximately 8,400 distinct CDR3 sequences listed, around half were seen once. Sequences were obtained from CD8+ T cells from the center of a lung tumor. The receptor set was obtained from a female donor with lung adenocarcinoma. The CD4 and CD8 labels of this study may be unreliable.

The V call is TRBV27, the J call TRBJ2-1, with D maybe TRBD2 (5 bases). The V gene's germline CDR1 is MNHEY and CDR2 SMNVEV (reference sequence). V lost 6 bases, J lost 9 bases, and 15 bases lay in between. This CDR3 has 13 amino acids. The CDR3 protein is CASSQTIRGEQFF. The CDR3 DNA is TGTGCCAGCAGCCAGACCATCCGGGGTGAGCAGTTCTTC.

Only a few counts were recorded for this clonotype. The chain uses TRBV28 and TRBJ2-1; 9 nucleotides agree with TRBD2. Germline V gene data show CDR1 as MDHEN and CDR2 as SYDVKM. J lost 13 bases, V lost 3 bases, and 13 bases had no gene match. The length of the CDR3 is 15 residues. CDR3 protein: CASSFSGSGQETQFF. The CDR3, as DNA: TGTGCCAGCAGTTTTAGCGGGAGCGGACAAGAGACCCAGTTCTTC.

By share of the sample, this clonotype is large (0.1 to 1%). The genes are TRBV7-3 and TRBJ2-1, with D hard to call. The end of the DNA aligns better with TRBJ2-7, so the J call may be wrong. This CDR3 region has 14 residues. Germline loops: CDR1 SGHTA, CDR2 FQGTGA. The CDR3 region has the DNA TGTGCCAGCAGCTTCCAGGACGGCGGCGAGGAGCAGTACTTC. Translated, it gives CASSFQDGGEEQYF.

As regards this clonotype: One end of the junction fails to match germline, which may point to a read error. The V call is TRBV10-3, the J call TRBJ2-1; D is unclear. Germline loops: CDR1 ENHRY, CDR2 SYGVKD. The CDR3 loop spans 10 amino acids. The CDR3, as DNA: TGCACCCCTGGCGCCTACGAGCAGTTCTTC. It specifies CTPGAYEQFF.

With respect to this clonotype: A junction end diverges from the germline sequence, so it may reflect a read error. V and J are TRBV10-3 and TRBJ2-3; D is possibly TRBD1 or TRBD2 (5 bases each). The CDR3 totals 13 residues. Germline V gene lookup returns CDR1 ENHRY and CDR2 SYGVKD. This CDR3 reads CASTARDPETQYF. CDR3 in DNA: TGTGCCTCCACTGCCCGGGACCCAGAGACGCAGTACTTT.

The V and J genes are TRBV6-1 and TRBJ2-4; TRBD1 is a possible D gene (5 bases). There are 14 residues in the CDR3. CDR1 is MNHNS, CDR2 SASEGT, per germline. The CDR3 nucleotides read TGTGCGAGGCACCAGGGCCGTGACCAAGAGATTCAGTACTTC. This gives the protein CARHQGRDQEIQYF.

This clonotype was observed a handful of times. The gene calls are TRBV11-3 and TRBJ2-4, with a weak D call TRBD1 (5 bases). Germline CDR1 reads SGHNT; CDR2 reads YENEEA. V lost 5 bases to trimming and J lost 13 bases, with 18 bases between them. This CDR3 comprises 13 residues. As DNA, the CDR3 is TGTGCCAGCAGCCCCCGTGACCAGGACACCCAGTACTTC. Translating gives CASSPRDQDTQYF.

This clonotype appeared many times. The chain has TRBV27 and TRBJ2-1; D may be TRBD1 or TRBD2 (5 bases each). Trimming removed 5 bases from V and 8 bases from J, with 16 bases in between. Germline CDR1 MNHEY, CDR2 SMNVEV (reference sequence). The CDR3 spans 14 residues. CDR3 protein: CASSPRPGSDEQFF. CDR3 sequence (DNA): TGTGCCAGCAGTCCCCGACCAGGGAGTGATGAGCAGTTCTTC.

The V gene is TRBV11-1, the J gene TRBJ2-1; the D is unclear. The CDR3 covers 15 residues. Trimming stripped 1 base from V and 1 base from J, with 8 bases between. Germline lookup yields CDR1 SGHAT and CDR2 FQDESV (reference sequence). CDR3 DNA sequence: TGTGCCAGCAGCTTAGGCCGAATATCCTACAATGAGCAGTTCTTC. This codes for CASSLGRISYNEQFF.

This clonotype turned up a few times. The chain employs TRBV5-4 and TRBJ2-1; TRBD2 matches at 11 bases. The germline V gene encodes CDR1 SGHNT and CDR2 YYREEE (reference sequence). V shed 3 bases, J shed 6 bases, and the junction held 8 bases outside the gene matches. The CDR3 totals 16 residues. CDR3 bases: TGTGCCAGCAGCTCGGCCCTAGCGGGAGGCCTCAATGAGCAGTTCTTC. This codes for CASSSALAGGLNEQFF.

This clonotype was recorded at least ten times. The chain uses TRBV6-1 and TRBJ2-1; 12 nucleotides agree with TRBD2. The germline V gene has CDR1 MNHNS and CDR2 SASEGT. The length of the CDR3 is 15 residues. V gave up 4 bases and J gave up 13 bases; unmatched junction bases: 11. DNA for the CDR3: TGTGCCAGCAGTGTCCTAGCGGGGGGGCCAGAGACCCAGTTCTTC. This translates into CASSVLAGGPETQFF.

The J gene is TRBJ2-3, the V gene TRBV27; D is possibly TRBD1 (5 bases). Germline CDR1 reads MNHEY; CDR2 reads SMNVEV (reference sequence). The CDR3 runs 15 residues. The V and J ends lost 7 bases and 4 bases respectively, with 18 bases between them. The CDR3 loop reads CASTPRTQTADTQYF. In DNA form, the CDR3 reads TGTGCCAGCACCCCCCGCACCCAGACAGCAGATACGCAGTATTTT.

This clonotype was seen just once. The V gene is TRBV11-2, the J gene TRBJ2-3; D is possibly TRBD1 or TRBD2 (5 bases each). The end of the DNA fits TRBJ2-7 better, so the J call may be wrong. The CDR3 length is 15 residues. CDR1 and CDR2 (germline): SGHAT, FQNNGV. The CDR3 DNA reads TGTGCCAGCGGCTCGGGGCTGTGGGCCAAAGACATGCAGTACTTC. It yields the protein CASGSGLWAKDMQYF.

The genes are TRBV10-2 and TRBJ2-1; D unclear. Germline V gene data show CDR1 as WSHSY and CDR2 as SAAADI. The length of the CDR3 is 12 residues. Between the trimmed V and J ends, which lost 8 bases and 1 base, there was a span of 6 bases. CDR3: CASLASYNEQFF. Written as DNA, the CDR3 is TGCGCCAGCCTGGCTTCCTACAATGAGCAGTTCTTC.

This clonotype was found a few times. CDR3 DNA sequence: TGCGCCAGCAGCCAACTGGGACAGGCCGAAGAGACCCAGTACTTC. Residues: CASSQLGQAEETQYF. The chain uses TRBV4-1 and TRBJ2-5, with TRBD1 matching 8 bases. The CDR3 has 15 amino acids. V gave up 2 bases and J gave up 3 bases; unmatched junction bases: 5. CDR1 is MGHRA, CDR2 YSYEKL, per germline.

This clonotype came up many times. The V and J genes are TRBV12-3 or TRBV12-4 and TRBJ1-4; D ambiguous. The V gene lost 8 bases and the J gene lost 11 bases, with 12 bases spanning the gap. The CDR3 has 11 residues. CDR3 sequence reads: CASATGRKLFF. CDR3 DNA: TGTGCCAGCGCAACCGGTAGGAAACTGTTTTTT.

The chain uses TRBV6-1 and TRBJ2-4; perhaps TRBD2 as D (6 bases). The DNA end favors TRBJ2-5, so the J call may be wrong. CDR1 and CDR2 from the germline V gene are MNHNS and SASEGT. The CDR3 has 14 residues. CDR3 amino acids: CAGNGGRAKKTQYF. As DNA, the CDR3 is TGTGCGGGCAACGGGGGACGAGCCAAAAAGACCCAGTACTTC.

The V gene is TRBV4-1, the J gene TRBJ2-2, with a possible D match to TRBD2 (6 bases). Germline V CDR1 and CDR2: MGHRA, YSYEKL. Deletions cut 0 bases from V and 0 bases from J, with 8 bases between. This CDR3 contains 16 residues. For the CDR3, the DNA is TGCGCCAGCAGCCAAGATGGGACTCCGAACACCGGGGAGCTGTTTTTT. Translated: CASSQDGTPNTGELFF.

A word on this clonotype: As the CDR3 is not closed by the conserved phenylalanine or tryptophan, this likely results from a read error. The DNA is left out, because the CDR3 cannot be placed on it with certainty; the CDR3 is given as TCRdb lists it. This chain's CDR3 is CASRHGMGAEGETWLL. The chain recombines TRBV12-3 or TRBV12-4 with TRBJ2-5; the tabulated D call, TRBD1, remains unverified against the DNA. 16 amino acids form the CDR3, both terminal residues included.

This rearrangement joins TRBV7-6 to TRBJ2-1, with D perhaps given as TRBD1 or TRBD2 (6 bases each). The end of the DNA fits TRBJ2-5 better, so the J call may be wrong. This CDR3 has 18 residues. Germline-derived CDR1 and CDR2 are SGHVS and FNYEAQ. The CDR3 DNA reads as TGTGCCAGCTGCTGCGCGGGGCGAGGGGGGCGAGACCAAAAGATCCAGTACTTC. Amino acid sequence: CASCCAGRGGRDQKIQYF.

CDR3 sequence (DNA): TGTGCCAGCGGTCGCGGGAATCTGGACATTCAGTACTTC. Protein sequence: CASGRGNLDIQYF. This chain links TRBV12-3 or TRBV12-4 with TRBJ2-4; weak D call: TRBD2 (6 bases). Trimming stripped 8 bases from V and 8 bases from J, with 16 bases between. This CDR3 has 13 amino acids.